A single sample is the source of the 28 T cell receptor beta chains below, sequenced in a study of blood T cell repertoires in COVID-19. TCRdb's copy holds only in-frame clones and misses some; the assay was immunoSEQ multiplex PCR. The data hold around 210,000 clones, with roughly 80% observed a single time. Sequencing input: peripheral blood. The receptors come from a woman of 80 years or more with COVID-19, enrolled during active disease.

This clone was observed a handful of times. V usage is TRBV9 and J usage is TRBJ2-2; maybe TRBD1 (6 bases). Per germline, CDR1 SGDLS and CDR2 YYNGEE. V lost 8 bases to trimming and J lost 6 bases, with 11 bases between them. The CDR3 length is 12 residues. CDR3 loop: CASNRASGELFF. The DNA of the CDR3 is TGTGCCAGTAACAGGGCTTCCGGGGAGCTGTTTTTT.

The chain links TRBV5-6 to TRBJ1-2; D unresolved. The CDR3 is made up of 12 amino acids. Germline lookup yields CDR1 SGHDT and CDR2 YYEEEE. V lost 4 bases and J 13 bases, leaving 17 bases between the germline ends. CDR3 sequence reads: CASSREGRVSTF. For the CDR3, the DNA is TGTGCCAGCAGCAGGGAGGGTCGGGTAAGCACCTTC.

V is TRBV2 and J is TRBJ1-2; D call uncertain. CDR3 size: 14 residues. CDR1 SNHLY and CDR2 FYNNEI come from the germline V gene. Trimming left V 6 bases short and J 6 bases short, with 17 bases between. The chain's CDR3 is CASSPEGGYHGYTF. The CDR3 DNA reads TGTGCCAGCAGCCCGGAGGGTGGTTACCATGGCTACACCTTC.

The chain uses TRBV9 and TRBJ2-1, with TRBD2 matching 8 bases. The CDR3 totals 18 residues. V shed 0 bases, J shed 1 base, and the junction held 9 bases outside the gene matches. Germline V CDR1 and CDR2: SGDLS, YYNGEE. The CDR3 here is CASSVAGGRTVSYNEQFF. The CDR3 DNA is TGTGCCAGCAGCGTAGCGGGCGGGAGGACCGTATCCTACAATGAGCAGTTCTTC.

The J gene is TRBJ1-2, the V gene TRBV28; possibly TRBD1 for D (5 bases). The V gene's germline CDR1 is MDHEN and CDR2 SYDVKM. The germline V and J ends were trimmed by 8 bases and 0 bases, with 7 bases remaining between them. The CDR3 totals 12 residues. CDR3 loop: CASGGANYGYTF. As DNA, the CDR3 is TGTGCCAGCGGGGGGGCTAACTATGGCTACACCTTC.

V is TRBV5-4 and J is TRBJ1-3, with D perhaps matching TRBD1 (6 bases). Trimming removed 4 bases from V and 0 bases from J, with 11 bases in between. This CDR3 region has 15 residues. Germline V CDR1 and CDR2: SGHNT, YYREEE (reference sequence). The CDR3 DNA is TGTGCCAGCAGCCCCCAGGGGAGCTCTGGAAACACCATATATTTT. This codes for CASSPQGSSGNTIYF.

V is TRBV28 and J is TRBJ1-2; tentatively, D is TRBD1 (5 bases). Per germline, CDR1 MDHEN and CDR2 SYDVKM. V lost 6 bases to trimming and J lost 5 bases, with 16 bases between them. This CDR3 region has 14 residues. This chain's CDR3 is CASSSSGGGYGYTF. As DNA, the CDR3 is TGTGCCAGCAGCTCCTCCGGGGGGGGTTATGGCTACACCTTC.

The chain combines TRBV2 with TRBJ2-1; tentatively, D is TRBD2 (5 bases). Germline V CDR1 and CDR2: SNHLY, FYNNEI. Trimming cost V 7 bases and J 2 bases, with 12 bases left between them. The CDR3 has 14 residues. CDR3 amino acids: CASKDRGTYNEQFF. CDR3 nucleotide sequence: TGTGCCAGCAAGGATCGGGGAACCTACAATGAGCAGTTCTTC.

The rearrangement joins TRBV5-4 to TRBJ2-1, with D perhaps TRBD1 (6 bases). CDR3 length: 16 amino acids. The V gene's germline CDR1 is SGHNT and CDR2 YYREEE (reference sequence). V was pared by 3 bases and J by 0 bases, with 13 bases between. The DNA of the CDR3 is TGTGCCAGCAGCTCGCGTCCAGGGGTCTCCTACAATGAGCAGTTCTTC. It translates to CASSSRPGVSYNEQFF.

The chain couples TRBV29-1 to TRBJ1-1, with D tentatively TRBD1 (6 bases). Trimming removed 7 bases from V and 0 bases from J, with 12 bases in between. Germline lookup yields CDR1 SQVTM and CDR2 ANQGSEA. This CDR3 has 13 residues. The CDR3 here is CSGAGVVNTEAFF. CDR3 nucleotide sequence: TGCAGCGGAGCAGGGGTTGTGAACACTGAAGCTTTCTTT.

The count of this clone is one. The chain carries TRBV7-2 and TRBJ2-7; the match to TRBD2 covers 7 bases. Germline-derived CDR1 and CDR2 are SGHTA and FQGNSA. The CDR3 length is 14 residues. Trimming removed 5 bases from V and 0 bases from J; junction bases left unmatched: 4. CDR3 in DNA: TGTGCCAGCAGCCGGGACTACAGCTCCTACGAGCAGTACTTC. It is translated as CASSRDYSSYEQYF.

DNA of the CDR3: TGCGCCAGCAGCCAAGAGGACACGGTGGGAAACACCATATATTTT. Translating it yields CASSQEDTVGNTIYF. The rearrangement joins TRBV4-1 to TRBJ1-3; D is perhaps TRBD1 (5 bases). The V end was cut by 0 bases, the J end by 4 bases, with 10 bases between. The CDR3 runs 15 residues. Germline V gives CDR1 MGHRA, CDR2 YSYEKL.

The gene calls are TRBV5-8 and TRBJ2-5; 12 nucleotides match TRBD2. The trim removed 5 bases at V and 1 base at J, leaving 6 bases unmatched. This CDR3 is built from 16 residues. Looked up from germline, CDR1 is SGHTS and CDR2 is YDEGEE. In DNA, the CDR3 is TGTGCCAGCAGTCCAGGACTAGCGGGGATCCAAGAGACCCAGTACTTC. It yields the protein CASSPGLAGIQETQYF.

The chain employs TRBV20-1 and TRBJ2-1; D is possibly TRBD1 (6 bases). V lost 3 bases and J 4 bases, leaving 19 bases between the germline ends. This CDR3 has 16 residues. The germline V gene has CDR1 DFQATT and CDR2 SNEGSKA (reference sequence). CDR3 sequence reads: CSASSGGPGRYNEQFF. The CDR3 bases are TGCAGTGCTAGTAGTGGGGGCCCGGGGCGATACAATGAGCAGTTCTTC.

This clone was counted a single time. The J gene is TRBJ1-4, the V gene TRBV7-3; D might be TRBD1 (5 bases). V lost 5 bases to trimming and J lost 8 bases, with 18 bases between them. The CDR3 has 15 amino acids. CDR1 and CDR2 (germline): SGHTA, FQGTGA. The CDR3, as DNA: TGTGCCAGCAGCCAAGGAATAGGGCAGGGCGAAAAACTGTTTTTT. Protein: CASSQGIGQGEKLFF.

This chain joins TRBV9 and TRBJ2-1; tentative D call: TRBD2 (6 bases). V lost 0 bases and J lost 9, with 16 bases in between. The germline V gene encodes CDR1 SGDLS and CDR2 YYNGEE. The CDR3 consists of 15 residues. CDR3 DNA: TGTGCCAGCAGCGTAGCGGGGGACGCCGGGGGTGAGCAGTTCTTC. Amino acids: CASSVAGDAGGEQFF. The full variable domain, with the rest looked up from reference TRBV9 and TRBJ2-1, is DSGVTQTPKHLITATGQRVTLRCSPRSGDLSVYWYQQSLDQGLQFLIQYYNGEERAKGNILERFSAQQFPDLHSELNLSSLELGDSALYFCASSVAGDAGGEQFFGPGTRLTVL.

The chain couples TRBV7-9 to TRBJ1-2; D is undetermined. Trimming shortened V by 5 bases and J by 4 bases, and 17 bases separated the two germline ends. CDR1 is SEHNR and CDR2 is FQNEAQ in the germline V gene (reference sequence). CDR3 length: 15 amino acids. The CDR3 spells CASSPIQVRGYGYTF. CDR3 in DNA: TGTGCCAGCAGCCCCATCCAGGTCCGGGGCTATGGCTACACCTTC.

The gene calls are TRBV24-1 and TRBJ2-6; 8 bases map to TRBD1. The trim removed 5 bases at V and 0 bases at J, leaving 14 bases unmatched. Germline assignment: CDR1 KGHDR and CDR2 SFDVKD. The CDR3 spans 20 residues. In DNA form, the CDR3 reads TGTGCCACCAGTGGGGGACCCCGGGACAGGTTTGGCTCTGGGGCCAACGTCCTGACTTTC. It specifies CATSGGPRDRFGSGANVLTF.

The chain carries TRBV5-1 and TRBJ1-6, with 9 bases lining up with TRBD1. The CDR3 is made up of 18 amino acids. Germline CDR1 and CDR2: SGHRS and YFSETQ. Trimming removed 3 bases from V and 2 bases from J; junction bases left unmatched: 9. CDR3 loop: CASSSAPGQGAYNSPLHF. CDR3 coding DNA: TGCGCCAGCAGCTCCGCTCCGGGACAGGGCGCCTATAATTCACCCCTCCACTTT.

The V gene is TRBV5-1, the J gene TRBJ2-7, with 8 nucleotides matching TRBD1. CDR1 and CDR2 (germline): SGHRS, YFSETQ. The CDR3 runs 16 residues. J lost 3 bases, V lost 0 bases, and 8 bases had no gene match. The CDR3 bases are TGCGCCAGCAGCTTGGCCTTCGGGACAGGTGGCTACGAGCAGTACTTC. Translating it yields CASSLAFGTGGYEQYF.

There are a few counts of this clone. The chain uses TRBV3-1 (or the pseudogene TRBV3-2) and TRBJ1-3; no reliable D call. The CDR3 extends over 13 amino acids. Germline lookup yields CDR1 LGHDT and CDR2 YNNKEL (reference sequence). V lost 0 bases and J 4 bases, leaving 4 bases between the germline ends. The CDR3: CASSQDAGNTIYF. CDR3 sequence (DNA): TGTGCCAGCAGCCAAGACGCGGGAAACACCATATATTTT.

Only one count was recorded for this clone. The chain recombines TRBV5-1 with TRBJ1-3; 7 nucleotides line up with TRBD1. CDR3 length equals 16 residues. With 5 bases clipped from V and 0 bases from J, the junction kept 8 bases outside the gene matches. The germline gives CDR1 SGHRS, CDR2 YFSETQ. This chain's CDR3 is CASSYDRVNSGNTIYF. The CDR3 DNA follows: TGCGCCAGCAGTTATGACAGGGTTAACTCTGGAAACACCATATATTTT.

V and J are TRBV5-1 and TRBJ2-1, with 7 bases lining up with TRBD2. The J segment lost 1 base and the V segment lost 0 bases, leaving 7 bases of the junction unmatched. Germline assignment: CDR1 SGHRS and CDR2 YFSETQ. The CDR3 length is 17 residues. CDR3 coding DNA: TGCGCCAGCAGCTTGGGGCCTCGGGACTATTCCTACAATGAGCAGTTCTTC. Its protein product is CASSLGPRDYSYNEQFF.

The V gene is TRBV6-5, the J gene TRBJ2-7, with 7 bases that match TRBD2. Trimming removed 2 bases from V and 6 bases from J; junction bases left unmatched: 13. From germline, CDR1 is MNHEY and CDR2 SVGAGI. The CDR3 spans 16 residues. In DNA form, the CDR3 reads TGTGCCAGCAGTTACCAGGTGGGCGGCGGGAGTACCGAGCAGTACTTC. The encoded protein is CASSYQVGGGSTEQYF.

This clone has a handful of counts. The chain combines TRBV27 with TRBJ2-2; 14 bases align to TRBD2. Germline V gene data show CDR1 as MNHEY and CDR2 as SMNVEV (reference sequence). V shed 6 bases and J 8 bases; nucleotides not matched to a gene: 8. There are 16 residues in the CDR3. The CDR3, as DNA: TGTGCCAGCAGAAAACCGGGACTAGCGGGAGCAGGGGAGCTGTTTTTT. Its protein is CASRKPGLAGAGELFF.

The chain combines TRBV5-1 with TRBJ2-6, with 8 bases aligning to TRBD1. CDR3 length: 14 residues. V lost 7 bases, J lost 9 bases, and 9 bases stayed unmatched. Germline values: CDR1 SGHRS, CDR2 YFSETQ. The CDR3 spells CASGPQGADNVLTF. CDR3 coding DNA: TGCGCCAGCGGACCTCAGGGGGCTGACAACGTCCTGACTTTC.

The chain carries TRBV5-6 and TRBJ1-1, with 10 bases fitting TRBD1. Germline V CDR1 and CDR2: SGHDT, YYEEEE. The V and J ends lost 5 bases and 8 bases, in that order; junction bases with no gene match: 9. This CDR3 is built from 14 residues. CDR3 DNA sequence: TGTGCCAGCAGTCGACAGGGGGCTCTCTGGGAAGCTTTCTTT. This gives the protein CASSRQGALWEAFF.

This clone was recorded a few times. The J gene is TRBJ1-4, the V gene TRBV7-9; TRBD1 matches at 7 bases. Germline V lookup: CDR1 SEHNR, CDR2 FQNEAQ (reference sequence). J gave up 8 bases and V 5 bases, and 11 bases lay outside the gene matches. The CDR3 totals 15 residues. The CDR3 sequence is CASSPVTGANEKLFF. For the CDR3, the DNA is TGTGCCAGCAGCCCCGTTACAGGGGCCAACGAAAAACTGTTTTTT.